This note documents a single T cell receptor (beta chain) sequence. The germline V gene encodes CDR1 MGHDK and CDR2 SYGVNS. This CDR3 is built from 15 residues. This sample was taken from a study of T cells expressing NK-cell markers. The authors made TCR beta cDNA libraries by 5'RACE template switching. This switching added a universal primer site and UMIs. TCRdb reprocessed the 5' RACE reads and keeps a single row for each CDR3 protein, giving no DNA. The clone table shows approximately 460,000 distinct CDR3 sequences, with the ten largest holding approximately 7%. Sequenced material: blood T cells: a sorted CD56 or NKG2C T cell subset, CD4+ or CD8+ T cells, or bulk PBMC T cells (not recorded which). This sequence joins TRBV25-1 and TRBJ2-2; the D call of TRBD1 rests on TCRdb alone, since no DNA is present to check it. This receptor was taken from a woman between 18 and 70 years old in good health. The CDR3 spells CASSVLGTSTGELFF.